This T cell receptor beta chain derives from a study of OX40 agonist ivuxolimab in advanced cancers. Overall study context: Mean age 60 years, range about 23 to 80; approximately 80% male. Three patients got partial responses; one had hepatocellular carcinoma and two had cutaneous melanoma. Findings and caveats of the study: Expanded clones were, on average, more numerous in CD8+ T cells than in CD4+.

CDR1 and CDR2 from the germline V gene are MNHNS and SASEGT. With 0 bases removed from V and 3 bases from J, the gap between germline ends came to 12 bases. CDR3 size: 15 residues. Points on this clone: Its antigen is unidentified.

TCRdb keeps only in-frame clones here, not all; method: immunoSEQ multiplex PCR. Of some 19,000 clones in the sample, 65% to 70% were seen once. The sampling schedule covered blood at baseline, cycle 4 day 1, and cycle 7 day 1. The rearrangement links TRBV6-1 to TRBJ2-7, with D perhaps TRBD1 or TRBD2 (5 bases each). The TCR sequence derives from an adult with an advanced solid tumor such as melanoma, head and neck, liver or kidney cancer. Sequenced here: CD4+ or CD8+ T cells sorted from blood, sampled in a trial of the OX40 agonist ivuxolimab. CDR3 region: CASSEAWGTLYEQYF. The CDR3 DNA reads TGTGCCAGCAGTGAAGCTTGGGGGACCCTCTACGAGCAGTACTTC.